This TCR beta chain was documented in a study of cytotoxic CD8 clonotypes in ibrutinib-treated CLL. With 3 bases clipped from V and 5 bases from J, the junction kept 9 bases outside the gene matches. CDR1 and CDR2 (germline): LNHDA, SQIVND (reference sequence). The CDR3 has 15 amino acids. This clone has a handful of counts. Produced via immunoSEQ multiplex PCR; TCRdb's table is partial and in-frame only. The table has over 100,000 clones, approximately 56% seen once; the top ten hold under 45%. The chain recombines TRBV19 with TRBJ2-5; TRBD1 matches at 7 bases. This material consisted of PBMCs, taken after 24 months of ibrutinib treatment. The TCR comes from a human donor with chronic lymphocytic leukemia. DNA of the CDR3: TGTGCCAGTAGTATTGGTGACAGGGACGTGGAGACCCAGTACTTC. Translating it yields CASSIGDRDVETQYF.